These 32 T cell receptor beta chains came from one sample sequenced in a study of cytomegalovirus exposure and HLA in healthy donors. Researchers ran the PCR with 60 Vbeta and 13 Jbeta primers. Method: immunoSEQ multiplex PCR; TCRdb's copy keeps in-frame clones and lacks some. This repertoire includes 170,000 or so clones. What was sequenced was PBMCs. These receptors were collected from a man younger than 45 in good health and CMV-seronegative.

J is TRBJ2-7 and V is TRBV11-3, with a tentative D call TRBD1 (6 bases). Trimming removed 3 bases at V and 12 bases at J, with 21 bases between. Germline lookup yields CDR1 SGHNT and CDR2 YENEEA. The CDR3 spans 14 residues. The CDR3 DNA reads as TGTGCCAGCAGCTTCTCCGGGACACCTAACGCCTTGTACTTC. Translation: CASSFSGTPNALYF.

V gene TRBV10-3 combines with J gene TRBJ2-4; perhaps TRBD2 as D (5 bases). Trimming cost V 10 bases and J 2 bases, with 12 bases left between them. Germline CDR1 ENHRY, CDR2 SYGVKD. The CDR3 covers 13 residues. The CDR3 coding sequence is TGTGCCACGAGGGAGTTGACCAAAAACATTCAGTACTTC. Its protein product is CATRELTKNIQYF.

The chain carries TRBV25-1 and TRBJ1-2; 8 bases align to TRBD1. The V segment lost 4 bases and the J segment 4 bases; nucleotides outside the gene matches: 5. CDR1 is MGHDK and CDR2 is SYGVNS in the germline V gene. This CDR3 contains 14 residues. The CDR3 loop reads CASSAQGGPYGYTF. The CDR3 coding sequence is TGTGCCAGCAGTGCACAGGGGGGGCCCTATGGCTACACCTTC.

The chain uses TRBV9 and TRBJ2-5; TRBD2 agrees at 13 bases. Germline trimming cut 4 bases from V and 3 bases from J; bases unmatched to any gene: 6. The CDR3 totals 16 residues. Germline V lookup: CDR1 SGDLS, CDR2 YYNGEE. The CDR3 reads CASSPGTSGTEETQYF. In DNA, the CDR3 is TGTGCCAGCAGCCCAGGGACTAGCGGGACCGAAGAGACCCAGTACTTC.

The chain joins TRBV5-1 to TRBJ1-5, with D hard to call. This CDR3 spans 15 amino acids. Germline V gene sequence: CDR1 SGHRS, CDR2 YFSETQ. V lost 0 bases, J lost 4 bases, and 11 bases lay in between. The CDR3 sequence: CASSLEGGPNQPQHF. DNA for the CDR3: TGCGCCAGCAGCTTGGAAGGAGGGCCAAATCAGCCCCAGCATTTT.

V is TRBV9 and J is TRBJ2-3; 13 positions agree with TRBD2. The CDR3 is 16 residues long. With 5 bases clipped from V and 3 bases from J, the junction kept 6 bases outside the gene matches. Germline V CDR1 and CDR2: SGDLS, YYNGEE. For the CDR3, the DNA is TGTGCCAGCAGTCCTGGACTAGCGGGAGCGACAGATACGCAGTATTTT. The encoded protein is CASSPGLAGATDTQYF.

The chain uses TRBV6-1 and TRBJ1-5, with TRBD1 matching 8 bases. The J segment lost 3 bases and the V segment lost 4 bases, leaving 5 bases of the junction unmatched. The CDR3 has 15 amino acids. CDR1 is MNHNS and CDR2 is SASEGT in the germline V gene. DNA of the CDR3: TGTGCCAGCAGTGTCAGGGGGCTGGACAATCAGCCCCAGCATTTT. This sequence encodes CASSVRGLDNQPQHF.

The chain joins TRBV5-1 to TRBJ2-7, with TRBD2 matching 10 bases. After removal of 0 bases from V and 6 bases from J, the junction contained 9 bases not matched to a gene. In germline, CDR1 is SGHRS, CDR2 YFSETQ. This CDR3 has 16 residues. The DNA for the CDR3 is TGCGCCAGCAGCTTGGAAGGAGCGGGAGGGTTTAGCGAGCAGTACTTC. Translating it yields CASSLEGAGGFSEQYF.

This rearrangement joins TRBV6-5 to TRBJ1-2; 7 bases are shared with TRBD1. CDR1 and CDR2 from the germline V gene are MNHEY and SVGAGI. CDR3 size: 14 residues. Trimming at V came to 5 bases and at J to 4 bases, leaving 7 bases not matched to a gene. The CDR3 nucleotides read TGTGCCAGCAGTCGACAGACAGGGAGCTATGGCTACACCTTC. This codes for CASSRQTGSYGYTF.

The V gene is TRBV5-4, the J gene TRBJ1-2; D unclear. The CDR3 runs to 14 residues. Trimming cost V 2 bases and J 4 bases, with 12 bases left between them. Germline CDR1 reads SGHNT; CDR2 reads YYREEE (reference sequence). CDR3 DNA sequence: TGTGCCAGCAGCTTAGGTGGGAGGCGCTATGGCTACACCTTC. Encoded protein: CASSLGGRRYGYTF. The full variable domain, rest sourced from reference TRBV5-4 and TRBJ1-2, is ETGVTQSPTHLIKTRGQQVTLRCSSQSGHNTVSWYQQALGQGPQFIFQYYREEENGRGNFPPRFSGLQFPNYSSELNVNALELDDSALYLCASSLGGRRYGYTFGSGTRLTVV.

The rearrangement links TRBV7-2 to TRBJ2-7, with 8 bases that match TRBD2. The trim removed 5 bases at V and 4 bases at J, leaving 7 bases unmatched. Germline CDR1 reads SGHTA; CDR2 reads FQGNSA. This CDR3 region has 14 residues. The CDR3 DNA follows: TGTGCCAGCAGCCCTACTAGCGGTCCATACGAGCAGTACTTC. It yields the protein CASSPTSGPYEQYF.

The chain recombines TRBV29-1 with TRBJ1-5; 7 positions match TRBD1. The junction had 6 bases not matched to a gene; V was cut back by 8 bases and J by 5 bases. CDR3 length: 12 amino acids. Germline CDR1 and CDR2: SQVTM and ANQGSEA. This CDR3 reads CSSSTGDQPQHF. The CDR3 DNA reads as TGCAGCTCCAGTACAGGGGATCAGCCCCAGCATTTT.

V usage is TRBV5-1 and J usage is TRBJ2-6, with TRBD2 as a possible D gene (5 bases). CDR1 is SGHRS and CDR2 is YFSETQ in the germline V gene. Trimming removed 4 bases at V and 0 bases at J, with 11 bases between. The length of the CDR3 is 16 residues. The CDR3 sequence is CASSRSRDSGANVLTF. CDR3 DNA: TGCGCCAGCAGCAGATCGAGGGACTCTGGGGCCAACGTCCTGACTTTC. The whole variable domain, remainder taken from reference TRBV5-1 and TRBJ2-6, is KAGVTQTPRYLIKTRGQQVTLSCSPISGHRSVSWYQQTPGQGLQFLFEYFSETQRNKGNFPGRFSGRQFSNSRSEMNVSTLELGDSALYLCASSRSRDSGANVLTFGAGSRLTVL.

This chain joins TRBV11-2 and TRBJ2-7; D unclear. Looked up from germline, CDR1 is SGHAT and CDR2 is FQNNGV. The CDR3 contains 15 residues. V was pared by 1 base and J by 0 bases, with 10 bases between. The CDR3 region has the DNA TGTGCCAGCAGCTTAGCGGGTGCGAGCTCCTACGAGCAGTACTTC. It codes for CASSLAGASSYEQYF.

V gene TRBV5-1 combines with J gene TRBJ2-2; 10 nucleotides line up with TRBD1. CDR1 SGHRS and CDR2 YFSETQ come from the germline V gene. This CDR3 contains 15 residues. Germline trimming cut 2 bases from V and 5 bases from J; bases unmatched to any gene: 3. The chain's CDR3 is CASSFWTGGTGELFF. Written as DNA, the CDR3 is TGCGCCAGCAGCTTCTGGACAGGGGGGACCGGGGAGCTGTTTTTT.

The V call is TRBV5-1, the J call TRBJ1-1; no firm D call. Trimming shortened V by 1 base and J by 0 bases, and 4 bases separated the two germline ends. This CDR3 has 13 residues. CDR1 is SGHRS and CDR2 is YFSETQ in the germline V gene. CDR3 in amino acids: CASSLILNTEAFF. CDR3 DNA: TGCGCCAGCAGCTTGATCTTGAACACTGAAGCTTTCTTT.

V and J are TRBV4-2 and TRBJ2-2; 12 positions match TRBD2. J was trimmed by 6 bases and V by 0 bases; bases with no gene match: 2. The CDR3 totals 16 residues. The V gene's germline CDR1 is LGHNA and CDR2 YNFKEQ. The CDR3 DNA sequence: TGTGCCAGCAGCCAAGAAACTAGCGGGGGGTCCGGGGAGCTGTTTTTT. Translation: CASSQETSGGSGELFF.

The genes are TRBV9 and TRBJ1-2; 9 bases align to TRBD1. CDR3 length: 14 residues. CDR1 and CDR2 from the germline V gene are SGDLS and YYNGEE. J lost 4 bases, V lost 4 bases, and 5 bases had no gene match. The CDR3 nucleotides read TGTGCCAGCAGCTCCCTGGACAGGGGCTATGGCTACACCTTC. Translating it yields CASSSLDRGYGYTF.

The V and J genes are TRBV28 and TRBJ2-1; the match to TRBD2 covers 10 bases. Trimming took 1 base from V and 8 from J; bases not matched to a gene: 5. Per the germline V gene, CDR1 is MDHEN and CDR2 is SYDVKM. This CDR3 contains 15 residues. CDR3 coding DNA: TGTGCCAGCAGTTTATTAGCGGGAGGTCGCGATGAGCAGTTCTTC. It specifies CASSLLAGGRDEQFF.

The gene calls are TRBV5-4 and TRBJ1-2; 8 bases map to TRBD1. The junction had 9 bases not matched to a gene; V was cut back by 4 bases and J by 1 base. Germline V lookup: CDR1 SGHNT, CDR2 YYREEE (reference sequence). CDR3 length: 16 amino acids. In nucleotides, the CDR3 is TGTGCCAGCAGCCAGTACTGGACAGGGAATAACTATGGCTACACCTTC. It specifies CASSQYWTGNNYGYTF.

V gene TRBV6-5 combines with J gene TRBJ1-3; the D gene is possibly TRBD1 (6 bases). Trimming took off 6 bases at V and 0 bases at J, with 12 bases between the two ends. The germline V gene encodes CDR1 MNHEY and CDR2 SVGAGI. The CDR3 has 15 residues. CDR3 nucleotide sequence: TGTGCCAGCAGGGACCAGGGGAGCTCTGGAAACACCATATATTTT. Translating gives CASRDQGSSGNTIYF.

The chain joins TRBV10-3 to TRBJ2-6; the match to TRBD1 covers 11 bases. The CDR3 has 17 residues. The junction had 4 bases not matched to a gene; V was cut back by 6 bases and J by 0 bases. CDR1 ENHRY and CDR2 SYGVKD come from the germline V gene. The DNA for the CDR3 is TGTGCCATCAGCCGGACAGGGGGCGCCTCTGGGGCCAACGTCCTGACTTTC. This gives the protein CAISRTGGASGANVLTF.

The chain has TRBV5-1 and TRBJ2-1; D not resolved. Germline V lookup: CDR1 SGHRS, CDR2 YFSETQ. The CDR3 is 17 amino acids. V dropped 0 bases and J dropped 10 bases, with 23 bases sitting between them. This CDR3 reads CASSLDPYGSELREQFF. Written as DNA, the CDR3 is TGCGCCAGCAGCTTGGATCCTTACGGGTCCGAACTAAGGGAGCAGTTCTTC.

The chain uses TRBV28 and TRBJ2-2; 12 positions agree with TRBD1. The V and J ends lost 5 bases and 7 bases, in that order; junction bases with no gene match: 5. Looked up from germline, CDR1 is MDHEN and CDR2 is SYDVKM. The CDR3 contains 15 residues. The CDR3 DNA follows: TGTGCCAGCAGTCGGGACAGGGGGCTTGGCGGGGAGCTGTTTTTT. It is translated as CASSRDRGLGGELFF.

The CDR3 spells CASSLGQGARGGELFF. The CDR3 coding sequence is TGTGCCAGCAGCTTAGGACAGGGTGCTCGGGGCGGGGAGCTGTTTTTT. The chain links TRBV5-4 to TRBJ2-2; 8 bases map to TRBD1. The CDR3 length is 16 residues. Per the germline V gene, CDR1 is SGHNT and CDR2 is YYREEE (reference sequence). J lost 7 bases, V lost 2 bases, and 10 bases had no gene match.

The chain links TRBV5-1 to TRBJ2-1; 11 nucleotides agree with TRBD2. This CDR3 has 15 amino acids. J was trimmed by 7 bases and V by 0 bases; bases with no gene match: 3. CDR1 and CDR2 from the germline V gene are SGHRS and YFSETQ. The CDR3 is CASSLVAGGRNEQFF. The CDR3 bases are TGCGCCAGCAGCTTGGTAGCGGGAGGGAGGAATGAGCAGTTCTTC.

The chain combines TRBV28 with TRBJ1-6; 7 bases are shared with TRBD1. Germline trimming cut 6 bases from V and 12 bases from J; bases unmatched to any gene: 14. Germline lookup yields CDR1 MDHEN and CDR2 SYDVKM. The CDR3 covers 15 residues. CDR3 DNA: TGTGCCAGCAGCGAATTCGGGGACAGCTCTTTACCCCTCCACTTT. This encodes CASSEFGDSSLPLHF.

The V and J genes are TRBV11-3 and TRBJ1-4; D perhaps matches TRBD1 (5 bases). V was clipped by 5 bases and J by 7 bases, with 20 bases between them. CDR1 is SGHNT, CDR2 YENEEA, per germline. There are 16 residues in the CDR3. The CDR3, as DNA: TGTGCCAGCAGCCACCCACCGGGGGGTTTGGGTGAAAAACTGTTTTTT. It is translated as CASSHPPGGLGEKLFF.

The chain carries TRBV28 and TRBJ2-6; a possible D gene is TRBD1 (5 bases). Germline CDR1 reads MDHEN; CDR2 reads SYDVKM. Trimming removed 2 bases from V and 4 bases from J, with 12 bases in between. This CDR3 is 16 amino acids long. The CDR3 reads CASSLRGPRGANVLTF. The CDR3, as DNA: TGTGCCAGCAGTTTAAGGGGCCCCCGGGGGGCCAACGTCCTGACTTTC.

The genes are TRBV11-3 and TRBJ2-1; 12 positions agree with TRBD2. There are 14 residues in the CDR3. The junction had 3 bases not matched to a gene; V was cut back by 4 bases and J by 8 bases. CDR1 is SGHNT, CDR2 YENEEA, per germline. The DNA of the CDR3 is TGTGCCAGCAGCTCGGGACTAGCGGGCGATGAGCAGTTCTTC. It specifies CASSSGLAGDEQFF.

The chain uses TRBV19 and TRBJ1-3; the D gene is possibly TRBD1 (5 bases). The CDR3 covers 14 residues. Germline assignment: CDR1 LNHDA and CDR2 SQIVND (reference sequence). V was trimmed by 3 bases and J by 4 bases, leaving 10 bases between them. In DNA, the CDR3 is TGTGCCAGTAGTATCCAGGGCGCGGGAAACACCATATATTTT. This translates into CASSIQGAGNTIYF.

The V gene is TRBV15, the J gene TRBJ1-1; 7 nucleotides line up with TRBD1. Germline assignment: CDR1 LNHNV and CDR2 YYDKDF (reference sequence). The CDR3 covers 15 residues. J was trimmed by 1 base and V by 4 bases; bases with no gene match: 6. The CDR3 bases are TGTGCCACCAGCATTCGGACAGGAAGGAACACTGAAGCTTTCTTT. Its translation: CATSIRTGRNTEAFF.